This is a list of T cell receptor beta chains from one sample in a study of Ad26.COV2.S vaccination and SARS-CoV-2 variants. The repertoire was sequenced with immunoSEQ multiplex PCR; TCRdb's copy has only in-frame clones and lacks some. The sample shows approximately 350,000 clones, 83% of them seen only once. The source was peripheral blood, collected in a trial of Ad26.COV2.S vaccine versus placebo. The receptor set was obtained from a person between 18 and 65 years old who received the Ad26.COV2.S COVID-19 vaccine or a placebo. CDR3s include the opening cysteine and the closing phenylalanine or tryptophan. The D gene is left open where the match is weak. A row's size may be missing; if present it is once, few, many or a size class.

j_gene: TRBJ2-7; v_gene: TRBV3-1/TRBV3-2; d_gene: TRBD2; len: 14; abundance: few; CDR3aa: CASSRSGSPYEQYF; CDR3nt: TGTGCCAGCAGCCGTAGCGGGAGTCCCTACGAGCAGTACTTC
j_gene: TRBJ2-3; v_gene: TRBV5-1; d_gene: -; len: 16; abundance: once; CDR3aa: CASSLAGALSRYTQYF; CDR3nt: TGCGCCAGCAGCTTGGCAGGGGCCCTCTCCCGTTATACGCAGTATTTT
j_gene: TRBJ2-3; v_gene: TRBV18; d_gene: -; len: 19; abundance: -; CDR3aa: CASSPSRIAAASGTDTQYF; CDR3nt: TGTGCCAGCTCACCATCCAGAATAGCCGCCGCCTCAGGAACAGATACGCAGTATTTT
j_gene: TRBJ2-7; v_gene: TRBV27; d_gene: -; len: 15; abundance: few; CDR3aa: CASSLWAGVGHEQYF; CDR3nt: TGTGCCAGCAGTTTATGGGCAGGTGTGGGCCACGAGCAGTACTTC
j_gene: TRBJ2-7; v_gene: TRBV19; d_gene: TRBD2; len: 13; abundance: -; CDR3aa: CATRLAGSYEQYF; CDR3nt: TGTGCCACTAGACTAGCGGGGTCCTACGAGCAGTACTTC
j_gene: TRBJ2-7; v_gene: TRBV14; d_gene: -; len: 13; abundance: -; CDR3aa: CASSQDLAYEQYF; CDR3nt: TGTGCCAGCAGCCAAGATTTAGCATACGAGCAGTACTTC
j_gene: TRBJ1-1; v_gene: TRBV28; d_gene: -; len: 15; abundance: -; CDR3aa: CASRPHDRINTEAFF; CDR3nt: TGTGCCAGCAGGCCTCACGACAGAATCAACACTGAAGCTTTCTTT
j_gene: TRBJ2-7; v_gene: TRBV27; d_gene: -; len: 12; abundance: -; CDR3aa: CASSFPGSEQYF; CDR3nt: TGTGCCAGCAGTTTTCCCGGGAGCGAGCAGTACTTC
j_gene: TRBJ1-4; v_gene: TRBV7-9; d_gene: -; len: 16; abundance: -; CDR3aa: CASSYQGFGTNEKLFF; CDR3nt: TGTGCCAGCAGCTATCAGGGTTTCGGAACTAATGAAAAACTGTTTTTT
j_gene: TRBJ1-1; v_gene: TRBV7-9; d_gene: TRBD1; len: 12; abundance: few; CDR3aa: CASSYRGTEAFF; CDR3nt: TGTGCCAGCAGCTACAGGGGCACTGAAGCTTTCTTT
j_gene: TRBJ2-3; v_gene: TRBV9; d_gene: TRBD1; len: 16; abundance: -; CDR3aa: CASSVTGGLGTDTQYF; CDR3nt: TGTGCCAGCAGCGTAACAGGGGGGTTGGGGACAGATACGCAGTATTTT